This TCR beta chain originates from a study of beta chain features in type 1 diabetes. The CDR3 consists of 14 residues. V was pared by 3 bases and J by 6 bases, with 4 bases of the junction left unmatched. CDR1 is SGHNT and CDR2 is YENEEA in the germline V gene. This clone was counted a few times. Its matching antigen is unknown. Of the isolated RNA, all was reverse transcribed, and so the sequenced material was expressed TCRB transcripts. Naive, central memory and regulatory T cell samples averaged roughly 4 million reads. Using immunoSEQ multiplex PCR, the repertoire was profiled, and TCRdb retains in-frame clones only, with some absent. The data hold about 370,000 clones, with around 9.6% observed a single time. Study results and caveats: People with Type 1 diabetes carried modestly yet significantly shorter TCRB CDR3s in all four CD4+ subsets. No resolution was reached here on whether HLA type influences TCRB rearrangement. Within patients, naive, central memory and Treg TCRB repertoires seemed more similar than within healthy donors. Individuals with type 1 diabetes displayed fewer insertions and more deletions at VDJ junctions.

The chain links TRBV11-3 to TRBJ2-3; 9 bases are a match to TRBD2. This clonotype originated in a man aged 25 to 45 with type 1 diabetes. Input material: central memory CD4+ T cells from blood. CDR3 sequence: CASSFSGSGDTQYF. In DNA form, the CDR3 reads TGTGCCAGCAGCTTTAGCGGGAGCGGGGATACGCAGTATTTT. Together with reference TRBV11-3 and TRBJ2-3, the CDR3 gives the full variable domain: EAGVVQSPRYKIIEKKQPVAFWCNPISGHNTLYWYLQNLGQGPELLIRYENEEAVDDSQLPKDRFSAERLKGVDSTLKIQPAELGDSAVYLCASSFSGSGDTQYFGPGTRLTVL.